This T cell receptor beta chain was sequenced during a study of cytomegalovirus exposure and HLA in healthy donors. The PCR used 60 Vbeta and 13 Jbeta primers. Clones were sequenced by immunoSEQ multiplex PCR, and TCRdb holds only the in-frame ones, with some missing. Its clone listing holds over 90,000 clones. V was pared by 3 bases and J by 2 bases, with 15 bases between. The germline V gene has CDR1 SGDLS and CDR2 YYNGEE. The CDR3 contains 15 residues. The TCR comes from a man between 40 and 49 years old in good health and CMV-seronegative. Material: PBMCs. V and J are TRBV9 and TRBJ2-7; perhaps TRBD1 as D (6 bases). CDR3 sequence reads: CASSAAPGVAYEQYF. CDR3 DNA: TGTGCCAGCAGCGCAGCCCCAGGGGTGGCCTACGAGCAGTACTTC.